These 30 T cell receptor beta chains came from one sample sequenced in a study of metastatic and nonmetastatic thyroid tumors (dated by TCRdb to 2018 to 2020). The library was obtained by PCR. The listed sequencing device is Illumina HiSeq 4000. TCRdb trimmed the raw reads at Q25, called clones with MiXCR and kept productive beta chains. In this sample the table shows fewer than 12,000 clones, roughly a quarter of which occur a single time. The ten biggest clones cover around 9.5% of the sample. No patient had received any treatment before thyroid surgery. The sequencing input was tumor tissue. The receptors shown here come from a female donor with papillary thyroid cancer or a benign thyroid nodule (not recorded which). Some clones in this sample may be carry-over from other donors' samples.

By share, this clone ranks as medium-sized. The chain employs TRBV6-1 and TRBJ2-7; perhaps TRBD1 as D (5 bases). The CDR3 is 13 residues long. Trimming cost V 6 bases and J 7 bases, with 16 bases left between them. Germline V lookup: CDR1 MNHNS, CDR2 SASEGT. The CDR3, as DNA: TGTGCCAGCAGGGCACCCAATAAGGGGGAGCAGTACTTC. Its protein product is CASRAPNKGEQYF.

This chain connects TRBV28 to TRBJ1-2; TRBD1 is a possible D gene (6 bases). V lost 4 bases and J 1 base, leaving 16 bases between the germline ends. CDR1 and CDR2 (germline): MDHEN, SYDVKM. The CDR3 length is 16 residues. The CDR3 reads CASSSGGAGSNYGYTF. DNA for the CDR3: TGTGCCAGCAGTTCCGGGGGCGCGGGTAGTAACTATGGCTACACCTTC.

This clone was detected a few times. The chain employs TRBV6-2 or TRBV6-3 and TRBJ2-1; D not certain. Trimming removed 4 bases at V and 0 bases at J, with 13 bases between. CDR3 size: 16 residues. Germline V gene lookup returns CDR1 MNHEY and CDR2 SVGEGT. The CDR3, as DNA: TGTGCCAGCAGTTCGTACGCGTTTAGCTCCTACAATGAGCAGTTCTTC. As protein: CASSSYAFSSYNEQFF.

By frequency in the sample, this clone is medium-sized (0.01 to 0.1%). V gene TRBV13 combines with J gene TRBJ2-7, with 9 bases lining up with TRBD2. J gave up 7 bases and V 5 bases, and 9 bases lay outside the gene matches. Looked up from germline, CDR1 is PRHDT and CDR2 is FYEKMQ (reference sequence). CDR3 size: 14 residues. The CDR3 sequence: CASSAGGPIWEQYF. CDR3 sequence (DNA): TGTGCCAGCAGCGCGGGAGGGCCGATATGGGAGCAGTACTTC.

This clone was seen a handful of times. This sample also contains other DNA sequences that code for the same CDR3. The DNA for the CDR3 is TGTGCCAGCAGCTCTCCCGGGGCACTTGGGCAAGAGACCCAGTACTTC. It translates to CASSSPGALGQETQYF. The chain joins TRBV7-9 to TRBJ2-5; D may correspond to TRBD1 or TRBD2 (5 bases each). CDR3 size: 16 residues. V gave up 4 bases and J gave up 2 bases, with 17 bases separating them. CDR1 is SEHNR, CDR2 FQNEAQ, per germline (reference sequence).

The rearrangement joins TRBV20-1 to TRBJ1-1; D call uncertain. V was clipped by 1 base and J by 6 bases, with 3 bases between them. Per the germline V gene, CDR1 is DFQATT and CDR2 is SNEGSKA (reference sequence). The CDR3 is 10 amino acids. DNA of the CDR3: TGCAGTGCTAGAGTGGCTGAAGCTTTCTTT. Its translation: CSARVAEAFF.

This chain links TRBV19 with TRBJ2-7; D not resolved. There are 13 residues in the CDR3. V was pared by 1 base and J by 3 bases, with 7 bases between. Germline V lookup: CDR1 LNHDA, CDR2 SQIVND (reference sequence). CDR3 residues: CASSIALNYEQYF. The CDR3 nucleotides are TGTGCCAGTAGTATAGCTCTCAACTACGAGCAGTACTTC.

In its sample, this clone was seen many times. This may be a read error: a much more frequent sequence differs by one nucleotide. Here the CDR3 omits its conserved ending phenylalanine or tryptophan, so a read error is the likely source. The V call is TRBV6-6, the J call TRBJ2-7, with 11 bases fitting TRBD2. The trim removed 2 bases at V and 4 bases at J, leaving 7 bases unmatched. The CDR3 spans 16 residues. From germline, CDR1 is MNHNY and CDR2 SVGAGI (reference sequence). This CDR3 is CASSYTGVAGGYEQYL. The DNA of the CDR3 is TGTGCCAGCAGTTACACCGGGGTAGCGGGAGGGTACGAGCAGTACCTC.

This clone has just a few counts. The gene calls are TRBV6-1 and TRBJ2-6; D unclear. The CDR3 is made up of 15 amino acids. The germline CDR1 and CDR2 sequences are MNHNS and SASEGT. V was clipped by 6 bases and J by 1 base, with 10 bases between them. The CDR3 protein is CASRKRSSGANVLTF. CDR3 DNA: TGTGCCAGCAGAAAAAGATCTTCTGGGGCCAACGTCCTGACTTTC.

The rearrangement joins TRBV2 to TRBJ2-7; 12 bases agree with TRBD1. V shed 10 bases, J shed 6 bases, and the junction held 7 bases outside the gene matches. The CDR3 is 13 residues long. Looked up from germline, CDR1 is SNHLY and CDR2 is FYNNEI. This CDR3 is CATSRDRGREQYF. In nucleotides, the CDR3 is TGTGCCACCTCCCGGGACAGGGGGCGCGAGCAGTACTTC.

In the case of this clone: Compared with germline, one end of the junction differs, possibly owing to a read error. V is TRBV20-1 and J is TRBJ1-2; tentatively, D is TRBD1 (5 bases). The CDR3 loop spans 12 amino acids. Per germline, CDR1 DFQATT and CDR2 SNEGSKA (reference sequence). This CDR3 reads CGARTGLYGYTF. In nucleotides, the CDR3 is TGCGGTGCTCGCACAGGTCTCTATGGCTACACCTTC.

This clone was observed a few times. This sequence joins TRBV6-1 and TRBJ2-3, with 9 nucleotides matching TRBD1. Germline V CDR1 and CDR2: MNHNS, SASEGT. Losses at the gene ends were 10 bases for V and 1 base for J; bases not matched to a gene: 6. This CDR3 has 14 amino acids. The CDR3 DNA reads TGTGCCACCATACAGGGGGCGGGCACAGATACGCAGTATTTT. It encodes CATIQGAGTDTQYF.

The chain joins TRBV9 to TRBJ2-1; perhaps TRBD2 as D (7 bases). The CDR3 length is 19 residues. Germline assignment: CDR1 SGDLS and CDR2 YYNGEE. V dropped 0 bases and J dropped 4 bases, with 23 bases sitting between them. The CDR3 DNA follows: TGTGCCAGCAGCGTAGAAGTCGGTGGGGGGGCTAGCGCGTACAATGAGCAGTTCTTC. Protein product: CASSVEVGGGASAYNEQFF. Full variable domain (outside the CDR3, taken from reference TRBV9 and TRBJ2-1): DSGVTQTPKHLITATGQRVTLRCSPRSGDLSVYWYQQSLDQGLQFLIQYYNGEERAKGNILERFSAQQFPDLHSELNLSSLELGDSALYFCASSVEVGGGASAYNEQFFGPGTRLTVL.

The chain employs TRBV12-3 or TRBV12-4 and TRBJ1-1; D ambiguous. The V end lost 1 base, the J end lost 11 bases, and 8 bases lay between the germline ends. The CDR3 loop spans 11 amino acids. Here the CDR3 DNA reads TGTGCCAGCAGTTTAGGGGTCGGGGCTTTCTTT. As protein: CASSLGVGAFF.

CDR3 in DNA: TGCGCCAGCCTTCTAGCGGGAGGGCCTCGGTACGAGCAGTACTTC. Encoded protein: CASLLAGGPRYEQYF. V is TRBV10-2 and J is TRBJ2-7; 12 bases align to TRBD2. The CDR3 contains 15 residues. Germline CDR1 and CDR2: WSHSY and SAAADI. J gave up 4 bases and V 8 bases, and 9 bases lay outside the gene matches.

The chain is built from TRBV6-5 and TRBJ2-2; D unresolved. Germline CDR1 is MNHEY and CDR2 is SVGAGI. V lost 3 bases to trimming and J lost 4 bases, with 6 bases between them. The CDR3 totals 13 residues. This CDR3 reads CASSYGSTGELFF. The CDR3 DNA is TGTGCCAGCAGTTATGGCAGCACCGGGGAGCTGTTTTTT.

This chain joins TRBV10-1 and TRBJ2-7, with D unresolved. V was pared by 3 bases and J by 7 bases, with 16 bases between. The length of the CDR3 is 14 residues. Looked up from germline, CDR1 is WNHNN and CDR2 is SYGVQD (reference sequence). The DNA for the CDR3 is TGCGCCAGCAGTGACCTTGGACCGCGAAGGGAGCAGTACTTC. It translates to CASSDLGPRREQYF.

This clone is labeled as medium-sized. The gene calls are TRBV12-3 or TRBV12-4 and TRBJ2-3, with TRBD1 identical over 8 bases. Trimming cost V 7 bases and J 3 bases; bases outside gene matches: 3. The CDR3 has 13 residues. The CDR3 DNA is TGTGCCAGCACGGACAGGGTTACAGATACGCAGTATTTT. It translates to CASTDRVTDTQYF.

The J gene is TRBJ1-2, the V gene TRBV30; D call uncertain. V lost 3 bases, J lost 8 bases, and 16 bases lay in between. Germline lookup yields CDR1 GTSNPN and CDR2 SVGIG (reference sequence). This CDR3 is 13 amino acids long. The CDR3, as DNA: TGTGCCTGGAGCGCGGAGGAGGGAGGCGGCTACACCTTC. Translated: CAWSAEEGGGYTF.

The chain couples TRBV19 to TRBJ1-2, with TRBD1 identical over 7 bases. V shed 4 bases, J shed 6 bases, and the junction held 2 bases outside the gene matches. This CDR3 has 12 residues. Germline V gene data show CDR1 as LNHDA and CDR2 as SQIVND (reference sequence). The CDR3, as DNA: TGTGCCAGTAGTACAGGGGGTGATGGCTACACCTTC. Residues: CASSTGGDGYTF.

This clone turned up a few times. The gene calls are TRBV12-5 and TRBJ1-5, with 9 bases matching TRBD1. This CDR3 comprises 17 residues. In germline, CDR1 is LGHNT, CDR2 FRNRAP. Trimming removed 9 bases from V and 5 bases from J; junction bases left unmatched: 17. CDR3 DNA: TGTGCTAGCCGCTCTCTCCATGGGACAGGGTTTGATCAGCCCCAGCATTTT. Its protein product is CASRSLHGTGFDQPQHF.

Sample share makes this clone medium-sized. The rearrangement links TRBV20-1 to TRBJ1-1; perhaps TRBD1 as D (5 bases). CDR1 is DFQATT, CDR2 SNEGSKA, per germline (reference sequence). V was pared by 5 bases and J by 0 bases, with 16 bases between. The CDR3 runs to 15 residues. The CDR3 protein is CSASPEWGMNTEAFF. DNA of the CDR3: TGCAGTGCTTCCCCAGAGTGGGGCATGAACACTGAAGCTTTCTTT.

The CDR3 nucleotides are TGTGCCAGCAGTTCAGGGTTACGGCAGTTCTTC. This translates into CASSSGLRQFF. The chain is built from TRBV28 and TRBJ2-1; tentative D call: TRBD1 (5 bases). The germline CDR1 and CDR2 sequences are MDHEN and SYDVKM. V was pared by 4 bases and J by 12 bases, with 10 bases between. The CDR3 runs 11 residues.

This chain uses TRBV18 with TRBJ1-4; D is ambiguous. V lost 2 bases and J 4 bases, leaving 8 bases between the germline ends. CDR3 length equals 14 residues. Germline V gene lookup returns CDR1 KGHSH and CDR2 LQKENI. CDR3 residues: CASSPGSNNEKLFF. The CDR3 coding sequence is TGTGCCAGCTCACCAGGGAGTAATAATGAAAAACTGTTTTTT.

This clone is categorized as medium-sized. V is TRBV5-1 and J is TRBJ2-3, with TRBD2 matching 7 bases. V gave up 4 bases and J gave up 3 bases; unmatched junction bases: 14. The length of the CDR3 is 17 residues. Germline CDR1 reads SGHRS; CDR2 reads YFSETQ. The CDR3 here is CASSRGTGTKSTDTQYF. The CDR3 DNA sequence: TGCGCCAGCAGCCGAGGAACCGGGACTAAGAGTACAGATACGCAGTATTTT.

A word on this clone: One end of the junction fails to match germline, which may point to a read error. The V and J genes are TRBV27 and TRBJ1-1; the match to TRBD1 covers 7 bases. The CDR3 is 13 amino acids. Germline CDR1 MNHEY, CDR2 SMNVEV (reference sequence). CDR3 nucleotide sequence: TGTGCCAGCCGTCTGACAGGGAGCTCTGAAGCCTTCTTT. Translation: CASRLTGSSEAFF.

Only a few counts were recorded for this clone. V gene TRBV7-2 combines with J gene TRBJ2-2; no clear D gene. The CDR3 has 12 amino acids. CDR1 and CDR2 from the germline V gene are SGHTA and FQGNSA. The ends were cut back, 5 bases at V and 5 bases at J, with 6 bases in the middle. The CDR3 here is CASSAATGELFF. The CDR3 DNA reads TGTGCCAGCAGCGCAGCAACCGGGGAGCTGTTTTTT.

This clone was counted a few times. The gene calls are TRBV28 and TRBJ2-1, with D unclear. This CDR3 is 15 amino acids long. Trimming took 6 bases from V and 4 from J, leaving 16 bases between them. CDR1 and CDR2 (germline): MDHEN, SYDVKM. Written as DNA, the CDR3 is TGTGCCAGCAGCCCGGGCGGCGGTGGTTACAATGAGCAGTTCTTC. Amino acid sequence: CASSPGGGGYNEQFF. Looking up the rest from reference TRBV28 and TRBJ2-1 gives the full variable domain: DVKVTQSSRYLVKRTGEKVFLECVQDMDHENMFWYRQDPGLGLRLIYFSYDVKMKEKGDIPEGYSVSREKKERFSLILESASTNQTSMYLCASSPGGGGYNEQFFGPGTRLTVL.

Turning to this clone: A junction end diverges from the germline sequence, so it may reflect a read error. V usage is TRBV5-1 and J usage is TRBJ1-4, with D unclear. The length of the CDR3 is 13 residues. Germline V lookup: CDR1 SGHRS, CDR2 YFSETQ. CDR3 region: CASSLRLDEKLVF. In DNA form, the CDR3 reads TGCGCCAGCAGCCTGCGCTTGGACGAAAAACTGGTTTTT.

The rearrangement links TRBV5-1 to TRBJ2-7, with 11 bases fitting TRBD1. Germline values: CDR1 SGHRS, CDR2 YFSETQ. The CDR3 has 18 amino acids. With V trimmed by 2 bases and J by 5 bases, 15 bases remained unmatched. The CDR3 DNA is TGCGCCAGCAGCTTAAATCCCGTCTGGACAGGGGGCCAGAACGAGCAGTACTTC. Translated: CASSLNPVWTGGQNEQYF.